The TCR beta chain under discussion was sequenced for a study of blood T cell repertoires in COVID-19. Authors' analysis steps: Amplification with reference gene primers provided the estimates of nucleated cell counts. Libraries were prepared by immunoSEQ multiplex PCR; TCRdb keeps only in-frame clonotypes and omits some of them. D and trimming were read from the DNA, whereas the V and J calls and clone size are those reported in that table. The sample shows some 380,000 clones, roughly 87% of them seen only once. Everyone who took part was 18 to 89 years old, and they came from 24 US areas. Participants were placed into cohorts based on the clinical history they reported. CDR3 length: 15 amino acids. V gave up 0 bases and J gave up 7 bases, with 13 bases separating them. CDR1 and CDR2 (germline): SGHRS, YFSETQ.

The TCR originated in a woman aged 40 to 55 with acute COVID-19. Sequencing was done on a sample of PBMCs or T cells enriched from blood (not recorded which). The chain links TRBV5-1 to TRBJ1-4; D is undetermined. In nucleotides, the CDR3 is TGCGCCAGCAGCTTGGCCGGCGGTTCTGGTGAAAAACTGTTTTTT. Protein product: CASSLAGGSGEKLFF.